This T cell receptor (beta chain) originates from a study of lymphopenia after photon versus proton radiotherapy. In germline, CDR1 is GTSNPN, CDR2 SVGIG (reference sequence). The CDR3 is made up of 13 amino acids. J lost 4 bases, V lost 3 bases, and 2 bases had no gene match. This clone was observed once. The antigen is unknown. Some clones are missing from TCRdb's copy, which holds only in-frame ones; the method was immunoSEQ multiplex PCR. The table shows tens of thousands of clones, with about 86% occurring only once. Findings of the study overall: Better survival with proton therapy was suggested as possible, not demonstrated. Under photons, naive T cells and diversity fell while effector/memory populations rose.

The clonotype comes from a woman between 65 and 79 years old with pancreatic cancer. Some clones in this sample may be carry-over from other donors' samples. The V and J genes are TRBV30 and TRBJ2-7; 11 bases align to TRBD1. The sample was peripheral blood, taken from a patient treated with proton-based radiotherapy. CDR3 nucleotides: TGTGCCTGGAGGGACAGGGGGCGATACGAGCAGTACTTC. This gives the protein CAWRDRGRYEQYF.